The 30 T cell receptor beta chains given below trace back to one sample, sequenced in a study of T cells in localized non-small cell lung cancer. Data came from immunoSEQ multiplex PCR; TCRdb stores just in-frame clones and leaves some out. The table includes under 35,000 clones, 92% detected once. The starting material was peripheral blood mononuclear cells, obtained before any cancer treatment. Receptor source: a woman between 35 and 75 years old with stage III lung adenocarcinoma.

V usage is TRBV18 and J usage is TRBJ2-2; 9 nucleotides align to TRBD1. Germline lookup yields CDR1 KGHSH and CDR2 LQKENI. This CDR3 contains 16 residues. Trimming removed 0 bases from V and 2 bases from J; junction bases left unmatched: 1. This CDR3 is CASSPPGQGNTGELFF. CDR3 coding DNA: TGTGCCAGCTCACCACCGGGACAGGGAAACACCGGGGAGCTGTTTTTT. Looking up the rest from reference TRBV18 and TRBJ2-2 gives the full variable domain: NAGVMQNPRHLVRRRGQEARLRCSPMKGHSHVYWYRQLPEEGLKFMVYLQKENIIDESGMPKERFSAEFPKEGPSILRIQQVVRGDSAAYFCASSPPGQGNTGELFFGEGSRLTVL.

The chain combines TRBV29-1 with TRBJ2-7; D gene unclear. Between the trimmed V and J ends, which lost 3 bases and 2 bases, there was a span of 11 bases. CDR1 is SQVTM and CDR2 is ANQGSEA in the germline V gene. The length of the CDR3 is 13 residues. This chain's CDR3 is CSVDEQTTYEQYF. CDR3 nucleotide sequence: TGCAGCGTTGATGAGCAGACGACCTACGAGCAGTACTTC.

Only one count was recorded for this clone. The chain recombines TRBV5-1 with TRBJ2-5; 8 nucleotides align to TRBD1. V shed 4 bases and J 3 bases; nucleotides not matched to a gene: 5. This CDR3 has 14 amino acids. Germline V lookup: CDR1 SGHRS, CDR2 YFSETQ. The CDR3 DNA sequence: TGCGCCAGCAGCCGTTCAGGGGGCGAAGAGACCCAGTACTTC. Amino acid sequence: CASSRSGGEETQYF.

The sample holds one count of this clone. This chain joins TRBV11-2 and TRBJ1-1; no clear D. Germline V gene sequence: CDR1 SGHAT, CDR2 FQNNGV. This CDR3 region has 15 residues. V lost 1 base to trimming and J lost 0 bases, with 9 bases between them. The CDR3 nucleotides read TGTGCCAGCAGCTTAGGTTACACACTGAACACTGAAGCTTTCTTT. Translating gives CASSLGYTLNTEAFF.

The CDR3 DNA reads as TGTGCCATCAGTGAGTCTTACAGGGGGGGGTCTGAAGCTTTCTTT. It specifies CAISESYRGGSEAFF. V gene TRBV10-3 combines with J gene TRBJ1-1; 8 nucleotides agree with TRBD1. There are 15 residues in the CDR3. Germline-derived CDR1 and CDR2 are ENHRY and SYGVKD. The V gene end was trimmed by 0 bases and the J gene end by 6 bases; junction bases not matched to a gene: 6.

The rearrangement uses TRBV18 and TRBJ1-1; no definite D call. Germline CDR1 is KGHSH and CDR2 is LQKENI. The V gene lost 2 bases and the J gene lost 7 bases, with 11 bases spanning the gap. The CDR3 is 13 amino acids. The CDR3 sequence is CASSPGLDYEAFF. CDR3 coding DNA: TGTGCCAGCTCACCAGGCCTTGATTATGAAGCTTTCTTT. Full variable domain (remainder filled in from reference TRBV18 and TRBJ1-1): NAGVMQNPRHLVRRRGQEARLRCSPMKGHSHVYWYRQLPEEGLKFMVYLQKENIIDESGMPKERFSAEFPKEGPSILRIQQVVRGDSAAYFCASSPGLDYEAFFGQGTRLTVV.

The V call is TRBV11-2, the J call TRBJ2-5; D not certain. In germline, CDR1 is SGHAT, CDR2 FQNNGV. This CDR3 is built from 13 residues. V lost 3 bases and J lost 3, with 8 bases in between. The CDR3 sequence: CASSFSREETQYF. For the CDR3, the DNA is TGTGCCAGCAGCTTTTCGAGAGAAGAGACCCAGTACTTC.

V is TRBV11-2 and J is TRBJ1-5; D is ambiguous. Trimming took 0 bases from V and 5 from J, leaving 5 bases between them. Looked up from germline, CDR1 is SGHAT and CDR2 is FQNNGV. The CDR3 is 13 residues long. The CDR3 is CASSLDRDQPQHF. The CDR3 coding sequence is TGTGCCAGCAGCTTAGACCGGGATCAGCCCCAGCATTTT.

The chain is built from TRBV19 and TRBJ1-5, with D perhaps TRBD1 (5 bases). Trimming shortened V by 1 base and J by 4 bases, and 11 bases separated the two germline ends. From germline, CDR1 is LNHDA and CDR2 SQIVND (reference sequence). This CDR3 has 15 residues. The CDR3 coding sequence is TGTGCCAGTAGTATAGGGGGCACCGATAATCAGCCCCAGCATTTT. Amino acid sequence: CASSIGGTDNQPQHF.

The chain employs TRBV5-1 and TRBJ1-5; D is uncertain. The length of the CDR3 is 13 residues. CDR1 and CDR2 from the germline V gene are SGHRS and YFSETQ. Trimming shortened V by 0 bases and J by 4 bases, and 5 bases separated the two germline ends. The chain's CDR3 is CASSLGENQPQHF. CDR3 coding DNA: TGCGCCAGCAGCTTGGGGGAAAATCAGCCCCAGCATTTT.

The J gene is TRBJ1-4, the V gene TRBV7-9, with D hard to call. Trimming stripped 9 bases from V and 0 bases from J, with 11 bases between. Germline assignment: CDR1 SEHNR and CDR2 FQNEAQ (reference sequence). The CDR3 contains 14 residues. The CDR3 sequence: CASTDSSTNEKLFF. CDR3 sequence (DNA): TGTGCCAGTACGGATTCCTCAACTAATGAAAAACTGTTTTTT.

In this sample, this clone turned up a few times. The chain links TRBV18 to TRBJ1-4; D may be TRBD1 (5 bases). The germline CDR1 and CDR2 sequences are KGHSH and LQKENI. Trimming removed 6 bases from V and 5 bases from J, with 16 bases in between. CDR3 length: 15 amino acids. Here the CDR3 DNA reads TGTGCCAGCTCGGACTTCGGGGACCCCAATGAAAAACTGTTTTTT. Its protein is CASSDFGDPNEKLFF. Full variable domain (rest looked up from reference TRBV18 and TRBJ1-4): NAGVMQNPRHLVRRRGQEARLRCSPMKGHSHVYWYRQLPEEGLKFMVYLQKENIIDESGMPKERFSAEFPKEGPSILRIQQVVRGDSAAYFCASSDFGDPNEKLFFGSGTQLSVL.

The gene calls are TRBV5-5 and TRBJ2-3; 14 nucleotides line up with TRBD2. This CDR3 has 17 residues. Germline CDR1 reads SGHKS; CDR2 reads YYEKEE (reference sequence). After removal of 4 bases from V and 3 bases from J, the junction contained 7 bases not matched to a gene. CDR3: CASSLGTSGSKTDTQYF. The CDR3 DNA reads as TGTGCCAGCAGCCTAGGGACTAGCGGGAGTAAGACAGATACGCAGTATTTT.

This chain's CDR3 is CASSRGQGRDIQYF. DNA of the CDR3: TGTGCCAGCAGCCGCGGACAGGGTCGGGACATTCAGTACTTC. The V call is TRBV7-2, the J call TRBJ2-4, with 8 bases lining up with TRBD1. The CDR3 runs to 14 residues. CDR1 SGHTA and CDR2 FQGNSA come from the germline V gene. The V gene end was trimmed by 5 bases and the J gene end by 8 bases; junction bases not matched to a gene: 8.

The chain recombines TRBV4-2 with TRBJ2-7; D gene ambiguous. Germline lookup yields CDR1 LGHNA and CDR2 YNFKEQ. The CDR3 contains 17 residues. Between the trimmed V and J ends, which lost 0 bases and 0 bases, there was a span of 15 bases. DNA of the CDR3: TGTGCCAGCAGCCAAGAACGTGGAACCTCTGCCTCCTACGAGCAGTACTTC. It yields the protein CASSQERGTSASYEQYF.

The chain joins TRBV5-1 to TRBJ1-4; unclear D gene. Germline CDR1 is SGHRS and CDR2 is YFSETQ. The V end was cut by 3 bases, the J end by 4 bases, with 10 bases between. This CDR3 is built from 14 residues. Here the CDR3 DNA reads TGCGCCAGCAGCTCGGGCAGCGTTAATGAAAAACTGTTTTTT. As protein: CASSSGSVNEKLFF. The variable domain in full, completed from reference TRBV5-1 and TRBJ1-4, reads KAGVTQTPRYLIKTRGQQVTLSCSPISGHRSVSWYQQTPGQGLQFLFEYFSETQRNKGNFPGRFSGRQFSNSRSEMNVSTLELGDSALYLCASSSGSVNEKLFFGSGTQLSVL.

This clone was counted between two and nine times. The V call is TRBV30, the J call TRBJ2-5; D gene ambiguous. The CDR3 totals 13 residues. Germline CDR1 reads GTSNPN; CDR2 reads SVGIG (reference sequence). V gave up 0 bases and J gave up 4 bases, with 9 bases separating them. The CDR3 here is CAWSVRARETQYF. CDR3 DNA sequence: TGTGCCTGGAGTGTACGGGCCCGAGAGACCCAGTACTTC.

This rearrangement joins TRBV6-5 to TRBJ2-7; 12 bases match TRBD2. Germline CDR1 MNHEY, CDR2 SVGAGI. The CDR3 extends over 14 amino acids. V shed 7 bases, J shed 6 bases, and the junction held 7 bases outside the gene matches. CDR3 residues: CASTRLAGELEQYF. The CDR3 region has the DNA TGTGCCAGCACCAGACTAGCGGGAGAGCTCGAGCAGTACTTC.

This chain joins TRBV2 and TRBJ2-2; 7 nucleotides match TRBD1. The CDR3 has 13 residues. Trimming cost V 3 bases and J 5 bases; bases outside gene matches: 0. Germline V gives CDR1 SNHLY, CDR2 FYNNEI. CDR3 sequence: CASSEGQTGELFF. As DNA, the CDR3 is TGTGCCAGCAGTGAGGGACAGACCGGGGAGCTGTTTTTT.

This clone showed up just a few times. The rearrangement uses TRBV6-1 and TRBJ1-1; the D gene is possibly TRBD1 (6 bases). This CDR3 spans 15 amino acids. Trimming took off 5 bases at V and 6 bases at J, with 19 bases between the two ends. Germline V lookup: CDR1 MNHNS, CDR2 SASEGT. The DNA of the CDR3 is TGTGCCAGCAGTAAAAATAGGGGGGGAGAAGCTGAAGCTTTCTTT. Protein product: CASSKNRGGEAEAFF.

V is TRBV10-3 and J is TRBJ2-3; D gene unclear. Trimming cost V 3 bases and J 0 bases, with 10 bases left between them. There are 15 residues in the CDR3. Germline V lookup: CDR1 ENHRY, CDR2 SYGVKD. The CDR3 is CAISEELPSTDTQYF. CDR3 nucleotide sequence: TGTGCCATCAGTGAAGAACTCCCTAGCACAGATACGCAGTATTTT.

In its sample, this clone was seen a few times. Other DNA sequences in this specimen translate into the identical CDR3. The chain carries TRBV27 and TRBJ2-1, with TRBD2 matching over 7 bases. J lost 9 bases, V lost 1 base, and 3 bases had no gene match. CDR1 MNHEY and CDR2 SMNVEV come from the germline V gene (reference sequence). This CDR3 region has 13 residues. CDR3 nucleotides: TGTGCCAGCAGTTTATGGGAGGGAGGTGAGCAGTTCTTC. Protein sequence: CASSLWEGGEQFF.

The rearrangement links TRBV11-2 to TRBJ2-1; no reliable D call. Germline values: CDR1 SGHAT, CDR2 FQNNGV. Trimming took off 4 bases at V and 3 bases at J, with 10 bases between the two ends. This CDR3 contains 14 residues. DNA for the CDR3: TGTGCCAGCAGCTCCTTCAATAACTACAATGAGCAGTTCTTC. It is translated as CASSSFNNYNEQFF.

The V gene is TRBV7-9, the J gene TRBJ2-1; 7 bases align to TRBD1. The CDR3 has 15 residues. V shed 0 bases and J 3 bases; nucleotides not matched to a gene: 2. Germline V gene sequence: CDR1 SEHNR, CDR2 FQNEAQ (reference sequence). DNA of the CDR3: TGTGCCAGCAGCTTAGCGACAGGGTACTACAATGAGCAGTTCTTC. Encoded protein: CASSLATGYYNEQFF.

The CDR3: CASSVERFSGNEQFF. The CDR3 DNA reads as TGTGCCAGCAGCGTAGAGCGGTTTTCAGGGAATGAGCAGTTCTTC. This chain uses TRBV9 with TRBJ2-1, with D perhaps assigned TRBD1 or TRBD2 (5 bases each). Trimming removed 0 bases from V and 7 bases from J, with 14 bases in between. The CDR3 is 15 residues long. Germline values: CDR1 SGDLS, CDR2 YYNGEE. Using reference TRBV9 and TRBJ2-1 for the parts outside the CDR3, the full variable domain is DSGVTQTPKHLITATGQRVTLRCSPRSGDLSVYWYQQSLDQGLQFLIQYYNGEERAKGNILERFSAQQFPDLHSELNLSSLELGDSALYFCASSVERFSGNEQFFGPGTRLTVL.

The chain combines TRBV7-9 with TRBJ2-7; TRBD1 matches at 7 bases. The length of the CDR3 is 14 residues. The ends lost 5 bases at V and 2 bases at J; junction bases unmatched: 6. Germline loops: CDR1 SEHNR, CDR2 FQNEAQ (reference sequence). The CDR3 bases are TGTGCCAGCAGCCACCTGGGACAGACCTACGAGCAGTACTTC. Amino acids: CASSHLGQTYEQYF.

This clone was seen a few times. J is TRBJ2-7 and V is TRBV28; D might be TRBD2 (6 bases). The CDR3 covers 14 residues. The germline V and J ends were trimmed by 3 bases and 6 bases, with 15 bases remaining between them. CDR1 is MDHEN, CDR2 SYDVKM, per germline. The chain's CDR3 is CASSLSGRTFEQYF. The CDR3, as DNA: TGTGCCAGCAGTTTGTCGGGGAGGACTTTCGAGCAGTACTTC.

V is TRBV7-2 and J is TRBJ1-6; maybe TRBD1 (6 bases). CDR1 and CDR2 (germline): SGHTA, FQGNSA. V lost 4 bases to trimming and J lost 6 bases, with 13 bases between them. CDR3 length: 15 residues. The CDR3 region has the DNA TGTGCCAGCAGCTCGCAGGGGATGGCTAATTCACCCCTCCACTTT. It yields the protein CASSSQGMANSPLHF.

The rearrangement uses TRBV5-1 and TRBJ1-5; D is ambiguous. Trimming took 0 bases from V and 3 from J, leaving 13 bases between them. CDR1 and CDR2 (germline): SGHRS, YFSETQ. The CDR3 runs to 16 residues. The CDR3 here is CASSLDPISANQPQHF. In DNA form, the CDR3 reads TGCGCCAGCAGCTTGGATCCCATCTCGGCCAATCAGCCCCAGCATTTT.

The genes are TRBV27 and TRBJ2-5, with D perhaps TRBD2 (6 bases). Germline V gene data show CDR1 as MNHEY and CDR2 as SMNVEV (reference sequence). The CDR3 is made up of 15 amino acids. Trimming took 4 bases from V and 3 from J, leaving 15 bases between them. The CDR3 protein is CASSSLGLAEETQYF. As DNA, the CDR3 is TGTGCCAGCAGTTCCTTAGGGTTAGCGGAAGAGACCCAGTACTTC.